The next 30 T cell receptor beta chains were all read from a single sample in a study of T cell repertoires in cytomegalovirus infection. MiXCR, applied by TCRdb to the reads, yields one record per CDR3 protein. The sample includes around 300,000 distinct CDR3 sequences, more than 8% of them seen just once. Sequenced input: PBMCs. Source of these receptors: a human donor in good health (CMV status not recorded). Some clones in this sample may be carry-over from other donors' samples.

In its sample, this clonotype was seen many times. The chain joins TRBV7-2 to TRBJ1-1; D unresolved. The CDR3 runs to 15 residues. The germline gives CDR1 SGHTA, CDR2 FQGNSA. Trimming shortened V by 1 base and J by 0 bases, and 9 bases separated the two germline ends. The CDR3 loop reads CASSLVHVLNTEAFF. The CDR3 DNA follows: TGTGCCAGCAGCTTAGTGCACGTTTTGAACACTGAAGCTTTCTTT.

This clonotype has ten or more counts. V and J are TRBV7-2 and TRBJ2-6; 8 nucleotides line up with TRBD1. CDR1 is SGHTA and CDR2 is FQGNSA in the germline V gene. V shed 4 bases and J 0 bases; nucleotides not matched to a gene: 17. There are 21 residues in the CDR3. This CDR3 reads CASSSTFGQGRHLSGANVLTF. For the CDR3, the DNA is TGTGCCAGCAGCTCTACTTTCGGACAGGGCAGACACCTCTCTGGGGCCAACGTCCTGACTTTC.

The chain links TRBV7-9 to TRBJ1-2; maybe TRBD1 (5 bases). Germline loops: CDR1 SEHNR, CDR2 FQNEAQ (reference sequence). V lost 4 bases, J lost 4 bases, and 16 bases lay in between. The CDR3 is made up of 15 amino acids. For the CDR3, the DNA is TGTGCCAGCAGCTCTACGGGGGAGATGGTCTATGGCTACACCTTC. This gives the protein CASSSTGEMVYGYTF.

In this sample, this clonotype turned up a few times. The V call is TRBV7-2, the J call TRBJ1-1; tentative D call: TRBD1 (6 bases). Germline V gene lookup returns CDR1 SGHTA and CDR2 FQGNSA. V lost 0 bases and J lost 7, with 15 bases in between. This CDR3 region has 15 residues. CDR3 coding DNA: TGTGCCAGCAGCTTAGCAGAAATACAGGGAGGTGAAGCTTTCTTT. Its translation: CASSLAEIQGGEAFF.

The table lists this clonotype with a few counts. The chain joins TRBV7-9 to TRBJ2-3; D call uncertain. This CDR3 comprises 12 residues. The germline gives CDR1 SEHNR, CDR2 FQNEAQ (reference sequence). V dropped 1 base and J dropped 5 bases, with 4 bases sitting between them. This CDR3 reads CASSLEQDTQYF. The CDR3 DNA reads as TGTGCCAGCAGCTTAGAGCAAGATACGCAGTATTTT. Full variable domain (remainder filled in from reference TRBV7-9 and TRBJ2-3): DTGVSQNPRHKITKRGQNVTFRCDPISEHNRLYWYRQTLGQGPEFLTYFQNEAQLEKSRLLSDRFSAERPKGSFSTLEIQRTEQGDSAMYLCASSLEQDTQYFGPGTRLTVL.

This clonotype was detected many times. V and J are TRBV7-9 and TRBJ1-1, with a possible D match to TRBD1 (5 bases). The V gene lost 3 bases and the J gene lost 5 bases, with 16 bases spanning the gap. Per germline, CDR1 SEHNR and CDR2 FQNEAQ (reference sequence). This CDR3 comprises 15 residues. The CDR3 is CASSFRSGRGTEAFF. CDR3 in DNA: TGTGCCAGCAGCTTTCGCTCGGGAAGGGGAACTGAAGCTTTCTTT.

The CDR3, as DNA: TGTGCCAGCAATTCAGGGGTGGGTAGTCAGCCCCAGCATTTT. Protein sequence: CASNSGVGSQPQHF. This chain connects TRBV12-3 or TRBV12-4 to TRBJ1-5, with TRBD1 as a possible D gene (6 bases). Trimming stripped 7 bases from V and 6 bases from J, with 16 bases between. The length of the CDR3 is 14 residues.

The table lists this clonotype with a few counts. The genes are TRBV5-4 and TRBJ1-1, with a weak D call TRBD1 (5 bases). There are 15 residues in the CDR3. V was trimmed by 4 bases and J by 0 bases, leaving 13 bases between them. Germline assignment: CDR1 SGHNT and CDR2 YYREEE (reference sequence). The CDR3 loop is CASSRGGAMNTEAFF. The CDR3 DNA sequence: TGTGCCAGCAGCCGTGGGGGAGCTATGAACACTGAAGCTTTCTTT.

V gene TRBV20-1 combines with J gene TRBJ2-1; 9 bases line up with TRBD1. Germline CDR1 reads DFQATT; CDR2 reads SNEGSKA (reference sequence). This CDR3 comprises 12 residues. V lost 3 bases to trimming and J lost 8 bases; unmatched junction nucleotides: 2. The CDR3 reads CSARDRGYEQFF. CDR3 nucleotides: TGCAGTGCTAGGGACAGGGGTTATGAGCAGTTCTTC.

This clonotype has more than one count but fewer than ten. The rearrangement links TRBV20-1 to TRBJ1-2; D gene ambiguous. Germline V gene lookup returns CDR1 DFQATT and CDR2 SNEGSKA (reference sequence). The CDR3 contains 11 residues. Trimming left V 4 bases short and J 3 bases short, with 6 bases between. This CDR3 reads CSANGYYGYTF. In DNA, the CDR3 is TGCAGTGCTAACGGGTACTATGGCTACACCTTC.

This clonotype appeared once. Just one base apart from a much larger clone, this may be a read error. The chain is built from TRBV9 and TRBJ1-2; tentative D call: TRBD1 (5 bases). This CDR3 spans 14 amino acids. V gave up 4 bases and J gave up 8 bases, with 18 bases separating them. The V gene's germline CDR1 is SGDLS and CDR2 YYNGEE. The CDR3 DNA follows: TGTGCCAGCAGCCTCAGTGGGGGTTCGGGAGGCTACACCTTC. This translates into CASSLSGGSGGYTF.

CDR3 DNA: TGCGCCAGCAGCGTCGGGAGCCCCCCAGAGACCCAGTACTTC. This encodes CASSVGSPPETQYF. This chain joins TRBV5-1 and TRBJ2-5; the D gene is possibly TRBD2 (6 bases). Germline V gene data show CDR1 as SGHRS and CDR2 as YFSETQ. The ends were cut back, 4 bases at V and 4 bases at J, with 14 bases in the middle. The CDR3 is 14 amino acids.

This clonotype was seen once. The chain employs TRBV11-2 and TRBJ2-5; D not resolved. The CDR3 is 11 residues long. The V gene lost 5 bases and the J gene lost 10 bases, with 11 bases spanning the gap. The germline V gene has CDR1 SGHAT and CDR2 FQNNGV. CDR3 residues: CASSPSVSQYF. Here the CDR3 DNA reads TGTGCCAGCAGCCCCAGTGTGAGCCAGTACTTC.

A remark on this clonotype: It may be a read error: a sequence one base away is much more abundant. The chain employs TRBV28 and TRBJ2-3; TRBD2 aligns across 7 bases. The germline V gene has CDR1 MDHEN and CDR2 SYDVKM. J was trimmed by 4 bases and V by 11 bases; bases with no gene match: 6. The CDR3 covers 12 residues. The CDR3 protein is CARASGSDTQYF. The CDR3 DNA sequence: TGTGCCCGCGCTAGCGGATCAGATACGCAGTATTTT.

The chain is built from TRBV6-2 or TRBV6-3 and TRBJ2-7; 8 nucleotides line up with TRBD2. Looked up from germline, CDR1 is MNHEY and CDR2 is SVGEGT. V lost 5 bases, J lost 1 base, and 13 bases stayed unmatched. The CDR3 is 17 amino acids. CDR3 loop: CASSRPPGGQESYEQYF. The CDR3 coding sequence is TGTGCCAGCAGTCGACCCCCGGGGGGGCAGGAATCCTACGAGCAGTACTTC.

V usage is TRBV7-2 and J usage is TRBJ2-7; possibly TRBD1 for D (5 bases). This CDR3 has 14 residues. Trimming removed 4 bases from V and 2 bases from J, with 12 bases in between. CDR1 is SGHTA, CDR2 FQGNSA, per germline. CDR3 loop: CASSSRGQAYEQYF. The DNA of the CDR3 is TGTGCCAGCAGCTCCCGCGGACAAGCCTACGAGCAGTACTTC.

This clonotype was seen a few times. The chain is built from TRBV15 and TRBJ1-2; TRBD1 is a possible D gene (6 bases). Germline values: CDR1 LNHNV, CDR2 YYDKDF (reference sequence). The CDR3 covers 13 residues. V was trimmed by 5 bases and J by 7 bases, leaving 14 bases between them. In DNA, the CDR3 is TGTGCCACCAGCGGTGACAGGAACGGTGGCTACACCTTC. Residues: CATSGDRNGGYTF. Complete variable domain (other parts from reference TRBV15 and TRBJ1-2): DAMVIQNPRYQVTQFGKPVTLSCSQTLNHNVMYWYQQKSSQAPKLLFHYYDKDFNNEADTPDNFQSRRPNTSFCFLDIRSPGLGDTAMYLCATSGDRNGGYTFGSGTRLTVV.

This clonotype was detected a few times. This chain joins TRBV7-6 and TRBJ2-7, with D possibly being TRBD2 (7 bases). Germline loops: CDR1 SGHVS, CDR2 FNYEAQ. The CDR3 is made up of 15 amino acids. V lost 6 bases and J lost 2, with 17 bases in between. DNA for the CDR3: TGTGCCAGCAGTCCGAGGGGGGGAGAAGCCTACGAGCAGTACTTC. This codes for CASSPRGGEAYEQYF.

This chain uses TRBV11-3 with TRBJ2-3; TRBD2 matches 10 bases. The CDR3 loop spans 15 amino acids. Germline V gene data show CDR1 as SGHNT and CDR2 as YENEEA. V shed 8 bases and J 6 bases; nucleotides not matched to a gene: 11. The CDR3 DNA reads as TGTGCCAGCTCTAGCGGGAGCCATCCCTCGGATACGCAGTATTTT. Residues: CASSSGSHPSDTQYF.

J is TRBJ1-2 and V is TRBV29-1; a possible D gene is TRBD1 (5 bases). The CDR3 is 12 residues long. The germline V and J ends were trimmed by 2 bases and 8 bases, with 12 bases remaining between them. Germline V gene sequence: CDR1 SQVTM, CDR2 ANQGSEA. This chain's CDR3 is CSVERQLGGYTF. CDR3 nucleotide sequence: TGCAGCGTTGAACGACAGCTCGGCGGCTACACCTTC.

This clonotype was detected ten times or more. The genes are TRBV12-3 or TRBV12-4 and TRBJ2-1, with 9 bases lining up with TRBD2. J gave up 0 bases and V 1 base, and 19 bases lay outside the gene matches. The CDR3 runs to 22 residues. CDR3 sequence (DNA): TGTGCCAGCAGTTTAGACCCCCTCTGGAGAGCGGGGGGTCGAAGCTCCTACAATGAGCAGTTCTTC. Its translation is CASSLDPLWRAGGRSSYNEQFF.

Many counts were recorded for this clonotype. CDR3 DNA sequence: TGTGCCAGCAGCGCGACTAGGAGGGCTGGGGCCAACGTCCTGACTTTC. Translation gives CASSATRRAGANVLTF. The chain links TRBV7-8 to TRBJ2-6; possibly TRBD2 for D (6 bases). Germline lookup yields CDR1 SGHVS and CDR2 FQNEAQ. The CDR3 length is 16 residues. The germline V and J ends were trimmed by 5 bases and 2 bases, with 13 bases remaining between them.

This clonotype was counted many times. The chain uses TRBV7-3 and TRBJ2-5, with D possibly TRBD2 on 6 matching bases. In germline, CDR1 is SGHTA, CDR2 FQGTGA. CDR3 length: 15 amino acids. Trimming pared 1 base from V and 4 bases from J, leaving 13 bases between. CDR3 sequence (DNA): TGTGCCAGCAGCTTAAATACGGGGGAAGGAGAGACCCAGTACTTC. Protein sequence: CASSLNTGEGETQYF. Variable domain in full (rest from reference TRBV7-3 and TRBJ2-5): GAGVSQTPSNKVTEKGKYVELRCDPISGHTALYWYRQSLGQGPEFLIYFQGTGAADDSGLPNDRFFAVRPEGSVSTLKIQRTERGDSAVYLCASSLNTGEGETQYFGPGTRLLVL.

This clonotype appeared many times. The genes are TRBV7-2 and TRBJ2-2, with D perhaps matching TRBD2 (6 bases). Trimming left V 1 base short and J 6 bases short, with 12 bases between. CDR3 length: 15 residues. Germline CDR1 and CDR2: SGHTA and FQGNSA. DNA for the CDR3: TGTGCCAGCAGCTTAGGTCGGTGGGAGGCCGGGGAGCTGTTTTTT. Translating it yields CASSLGRWEAGELFF.

There are a few counts of this clonotype. The chain employs TRBV6-6 and TRBJ1-1; D is undetermined. Germline assignment: CDR1 MNHNY and CDR2 SVGAGI (reference sequence). Deletions cut 4 bases from V and 1 base from J, with 4 bases between. This CDR3 comprises 12 residues. Written as DNA, the CDR3 is TGTGCCAGCAGTTGGAGGAACACTGAAGCTTTCTTT. It yields the protein CASSWRNTEAFF.

This clonotype has at least ten counts. The rearrangement joins TRBV12-3 or TRBV12-4 to TRBJ2-5; the D is unclear. The V end lost 6 bases, the J end lost 5 bases, and 19 bases lay between the germline ends. The CDR3 runs 15 residues. The CDR3 bases are TGTGCCAGCAGCTCCGAAAACCGCCTGGGGGAGACCCAGTACTTC. Translation gives CASSSENRLGETQYF.

This clonotype turned up a few times. This sequence joins TRBV7-2 and TRBJ2-5; TRBD2 is a possible D gene (6 bases). The V end lost 4 bases, the J end lost 4 bases, and 10 bases lay between the germline ends. Germline V gene data show CDR1 as SGHTA and CDR2 as FQGNSA. This CDR3 comprises 13 residues. The CDR3 coding sequence is TGTGCCAGCAGCTGGAGGGGTCGAGAGACCCAGTACTTC. The encoded protein is CASSWRGRETQYF.

There are many counts of this clonotype. The chain recombines TRBV7-8 with TRBJ1-3; D gene uncertain. The V gene lost 5 bases and the J gene lost 0 bases, with 11 bases spanning the gap. CDR3 length equals 15 residues. Germline values: CDR1 SGHVS, CDR2 FQNEAQ. The CDR3 DNA follows: TGTGCCAGCAGCCCTTACAGCAGCTCTGGAAACACCATATATTTT. Its translation is CASSPYSSSGNTIYF.

This clonotype was counted at least ten times. The chain has TRBV12-3 or TRBV12-4 and TRBJ2-7, with D perhaps being TRBD1 or TRBD2 (5 bases each). Trimming removed 6 bases at V and 4 bases at J, with 13 bases between. The CDR3 totals 13 residues. The DNA for the CDR3 is TGTGCCAGCAGAAGGTTTGGGGGATACGAGCAGTACTTC. It yields the protein CASRRFGGYEQYF.

This clonotype was counted ten times or more. The gene calls are TRBV7-6 and TRBJ1-2, with TRBD1 as a possible D gene (5 bases). V gave up 5 bases and J gave up 8 bases, with 18 bases separating them. CDR1 is SGHVS and CDR2 is FNYEAQ in the germline V gene. CDR3 length equals 14 residues. CDR3 sequence: CASSLTGLTRGYTF. In DNA, the CDR3 is TGTGCCAGCAGCCTTACAGGACTAACTAGGGGCTACACCTTC.